The sequence of this TCR beta chain was determined in a study of T cells expressing NK-cell markers. This CDR3 is built from 14 residues. From germline, CDR1 is SGHVS and CDR2 FQNEAQ. Each CDR3 protein gets one entry in TCRdb, which reprocessed the 5' RACE reads and gives no DNA. The table for this sample gives 150,000 to 160,000 distinct CDR3 sequences. The V gene is TRBV7-8, the J gene TRBJ2-7; TCRdb returns TRBD1, unconfirmable since there is no DNA. This clonotype was obtained from a woman between 45 and 65 years old in good health. What was sequenced was blood T cells: a sorted CD56 or NKG2C T cell subset, CD4+ or CD8+ T cells, or bulk PBMC T cells (not recorded which). CDR3: CASSYRLQGYEQYF.